This is a list of T cell receptor beta chains from one sample in a study of T cells expressing NK-cell markers. TCRdb derives one entry per CDR3 protein from the 5' RACE reads, leaving out DNA. This sample's table reports 150,000 or so distinct CDR3 sequences. Sample: blood T cells: a sorted CD56 or NKG2C T cell subset, CD4+ or CD8+ T cells, or bulk PBMC T cells (not recorded which). These receptors came from a woman between 50 and 59 years old in good health. Both conserved end residues are part of each CDR3.

V,J,CDR3
TRBV9,TRBJ2-7,CASSGLAGGHYEQYF
TRBV10-3,TRBJ2-2,CAIRVPTGELFF
TRBV9,TRBJ1-2,CASSVEARTNANYGYTF
TRBV6-1,TRBJ2-3,CASTPWGGEGDTQYF
TRBV7-9,TRBJ2-6,CASSLGRGANVLTF
TRBV3-1,TRBJ1-1,CASSPGQGAVDAFF
TRBV12-3/TRBV12-4,TRBJ2-2,CASRGTSGRELFF
TRBV13,TRBJ2-5,CASSPRGLNAQETQYF
TRBV20-1,TRBJ1-3,CSARVEGAGNTIYF
TRBV15,TRBJ2-5,CATSRKDTQETQYF
TRBV4-1,TRBJ2-1,CASSQFLVSHNEQFF